The 8 T cell receptor beta chains reported below all come from one sample, sequenced in a study of blood T cell repertoires in COVID-19. Some clones are missing from TCRdb's copy, which holds only in-frame ones; the method was immunoSEQ multiplex PCR. The table includes about 160,000 clones, approximately 90% detected once. What was sequenced was peripheral blood. All receptors come from a man aged 30 to 45 with COVID-19, enrolled during active disease.

This clone was seen once. This chain uses TRBV6-5 with TRBJ1-1; D remains unclear. Germline CDR1 is MNHEY and CDR2 is SVGAGI. V lost 4 bases and J 0 bases, leaving 9 bases between the germline ends. CDR3 length equals 14 residues. In nucleotides, the CDR3 is TGTGCCAGCAGTTCCGACATAATGAACACTGAAGCTTTCTTT. It codes for CASSSDIMNTEAFF.

The chain is built from TRBV6-2 or TRBV6-3 and TRBJ2-3, with D perhaps matching TRBD1 (6 bases). The V end lost 2 bases, the J end lost 0 bases, and 18 bases lay between the germline ends. From germline, CDR1 is MNHEY and CDR2 SVGEGT. This CDR3 has 18 residues. The CDR3 region is CASSYVDSLQPSTDTQYF. CDR3 nucleotides: TGTGCCAGCAGTTACGTGGACAGCCTTCAGCCTAGCACAGATACGCAGTATTTT.

The CDR3 loop reads CATTEGQLNTGELFF. As DNA, the CDR3 is TGTGCCACAACGGAGGGTCAGTTAAACACCGGGGAGCTGTTTTTT. This chain joins TRBV19 and TRBJ2-2, with D perhaps matching TRBD2 (6 bases). Germline CDR1 LNHDA, CDR2 SQIVND (reference sequence). V shed 10 bases and J shed 2 bases, with 17 bases lying between them. This CDR3 is built from 15 residues.

The chain is built from TRBV7-9 and TRBJ2-1, with 11 bases aligning to TRBD2. The V segment lost 5 bases and the J segment 4 bases; nucleotides outside the gene matches: 7. The length of the CDR3 is 16 residues. Looked up from germline, CDR1 is SEHNR and CDR2 is FQNEAQ (reference sequence). CDR3 loop: CASSTFLAGGYNEQFF. The CDR3 DNA is TGTGCCAGCAGCACATTCTTAGCGGGGGGGTACAATGAGCAGTTCTTC. Variable domain in full (rest from reference TRBV7-9 and TRBJ2-1): DTGVSQNPRHKITKRGQNVTFRCDPISEHNRLYWYRQTLGQGPEFLTYFQNEAQLEKSRLLSDRFSAERPKGSFSTLEIQRTEQGDSAMYLCASSTFLAGGYNEQFFGPGTRLTVL.

In this sample, this clone turned up once. The V call is TRBV10-3, the J call TRBJ1-2; a possible D gene is TRBD1 (6 bases). Germline CDR1 reads ENHRY; CDR2 reads SYGVKD. V lost 4 bases, J lost 6 bases, and 12 bases lay in between. CDR3 length equals 13 residues. This CDR3 reads CAISGGTSDGYTF. The CDR3 nucleotides are TGTGCCATCAGTGGAGGGACATCGGATGGCTACACCTTC.

The chain recombines TRBV7-2 with TRBJ1-6; tentative D call: TRBD1 (6 bases). Germline CDR1 SGHTA, CDR2 FQGNSA. Trimming cost V 5 bases and J 10 bases, with 21 bases left between them. The CDR3 is 16 residues long. As DNA, the CDR3 is TGTGCCAGCAGCGACTTGGGGGCGAAGGTTGGATCACCCCTCCACTTT. Translating gives CASSDLGAKVGSPLHF.

J is TRBJ2-7 and V is TRBV3-1 (or the pseudogene TRBV3-2); TRBD1 agrees at 10 bases. Trimming took 4 bases from V and 2 from J; bases not matched to a gene: 2. The germline V gene encodes CDR1 LGHDT and CDR2 YNNKEL (reference sequence). This CDR3 spans 14 amino acids. CDR3 sequence: CASSLGTGAYEQYF. DNA of the CDR3: TGTGCCAGCAGCCTGGGGACAGGGGCCTACGAGCAGTACTTC.

The chain has TRBV19 and TRBJ1-1; a possible D gene is TRBD1 (6 bases). V lost 1 base and J 5 bases, leaving 17 bases between the germline ends. This CDR3 comprises 16 residues. The germline gives CDR1 LNHDA, CDR2 SQIVND (reference sequence). In DNA form, the CDR3 reads TGTGCCAGTAGTATAGGGCCACAGGGAACGAGGACTGAAGCTTTCTTT. It encodes CASSIGPQGTRTEAFF.